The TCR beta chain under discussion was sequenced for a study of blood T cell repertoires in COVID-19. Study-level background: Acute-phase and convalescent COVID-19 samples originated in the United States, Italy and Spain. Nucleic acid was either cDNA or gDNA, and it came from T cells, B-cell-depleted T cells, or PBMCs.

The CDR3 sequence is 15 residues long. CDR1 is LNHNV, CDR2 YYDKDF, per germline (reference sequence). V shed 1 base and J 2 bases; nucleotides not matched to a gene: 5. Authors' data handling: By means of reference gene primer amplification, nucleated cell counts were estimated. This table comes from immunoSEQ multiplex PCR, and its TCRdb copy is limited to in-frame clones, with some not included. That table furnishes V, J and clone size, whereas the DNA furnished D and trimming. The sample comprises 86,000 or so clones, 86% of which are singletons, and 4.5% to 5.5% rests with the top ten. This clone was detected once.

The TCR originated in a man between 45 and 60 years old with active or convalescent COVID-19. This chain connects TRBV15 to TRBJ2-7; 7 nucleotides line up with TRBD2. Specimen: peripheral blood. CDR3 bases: TGTGCCACCAGCAGAGGGGTCGGGGGGACCTACGAGCAGTACTTC. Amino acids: CATSRGVGGTYEQYF.